This T cell receptor beta chain was identified during a study of T cell responses to AZD1222 COVID-19 vaccine. Study-level results: Clonal diversity may have been underestimated in mostly white British donors. Every sample of the repertoires postdated the peak T cell response.

Points on this clone: As yet, its antigen is unknown.

This CDR3 comprises 13 residues. Germline lookup yields CDR1 SGHNT and CDR2 YYREEE (reference sequence). V shed 2 bases and J shed 5 bases, with 10 bases lying between them. Sequenced by immunoSEQ multiplex PCR; TCRdb stores in-frame clones only, minus some. The table has 150,000 to 200,000 clones, 85% to 95% seen once. It was second doses at about 4 or about 12 weeks that were pooled. V gene TRBV5-4 combines with J gene TRBJ1-1, with D uncertain. Sequenced here: peripheral blood, sampled 28 days after the second AZD1222 dose. The TCR sequence derives from an adult who received the AZD1222 COVID-19 vaccine. This chain's CDR3 is CASSFRPDTEAFF. In nucleotides, the CDR3 is TGTGCCAGCAGCTTTCGCCCGGATACTGAAGCTTTCTTT.